Listed here are 6 T cell receptor beta chains from one sample, sequenced in a study of regulatory T cells in long-lasting Graves disease. Time point given: newly diagnosed GD, antithyroid drugs for less than 3 months. The TCR library was prepared using RNA isolated from PBMCs. Assembly of TCR beta libraries relied on iRepertoire HTBI primers together with Arm-PCR of CDR3 regions. TCRdb independently ran MiXCR on the multiplex PCR reads; one entry per CDR3 protein. The sample carries 350,000 to 500,000 distinct CDR3 sequences, 16% recorded once. This sample also belongs to another study, concerning T cells in Graves' hyperthyroidism and ophthalmopathy.

The input for sequencing was peripheral blood mononuclear cells (PBMCs), taken at new diagnosis, from a patient treated with antithyroid drugs. The source is a woman younger than 35 with Graves disease.

The chain joins TRBV28 to TRBJ2-1; 9 bases agree with TRBD1. The DNA end is a closer match to TRBJ2-5, so the J assignment may be wrong. Germline CDR1 is MDHEN and CDR2 is SYDVKM. There are 13 residues in the CDR3. The CDR3 DNA reads as TGTGCCAGCAGTCGGGGACAGGGAGAGACCCAGTACTTC. Protein sequence: CASSRGQGETQYF.

This clonotype turned up a few times. V usage is TRBV6-5 and J usage is TRBJ2-7, with D perhaps TRBD1 (6 bases). The CDR3 is 14 amino acids. V gave up 0 bases and J gave up 4 bases, with 10 bases separating them. Germline CDR1 and CDR2: MNHEY and SVGAGI. The CDR3 bases are TGTGCCAGCAGTTACTCCGGGACAACTTACGAGCAGTACTTC. This gives the protein CASSYSGTTYEQYF.

V gene TRBV7-9 combines with J gene TRBJ2-7, with D tentatively TRBD1 (5 bases). The CDR3 sequence is 16 residues long. The ends were cut back, 3 bases at V and 4 bases at J, with 19 bases in the middle. Germline lookup yields CDR1 SEHNR and CDR2 FQNEAQ (reference sequence). The CDR3 DNA sequence: TGTGCCAGCAGCTTTGCCCCCTTAGGGGTAAAGTACGAGCAGTACTTC. Encoded protein: CASSFAPLGVKYEQYF. Full variable domain (rest looked up from reference TRBV7-9 and TRBJ2-7): DTGVSQNPRHKITKRGQNVTFRCDPISEHNRLYWYRQTLGQGPEFLTYFQNEAQLEKSRLLSDRFSAERPKGSFSTLEIQRTEQGDSAMYLCASSFAPLGVKYEQYFGPGTRLTVT.

This clonotype was counted between two and nine times. V usage is TRBV9 and J usage is TRBJ2-1; D is uncertain. V lost 3 bases and J 8 bases, leaving 9 bases between the germline ends. The CDR3 is 12 amino acids. CDR1 SGDLS and CDR2 YYNGEE come from the germline V gene. For the CDR3, the DNA is TGTGCCAGCAGCGCCCTAGGGCATGAGCAGTTCTTC. Its protein is CASSALGHEQFF.

The table lists this clonotype with many counts. This sequence joins TRBV27 and TRBJ1-1, with TRBD1 as a possible D gene (6 bases). The CDR3 spans 13 residues. Germline CDR1 is MNHEY and CDR2 is SMNVEV (reference sequence). Trimming left V 3 bases short and J 8 bases short, with 13 bases between. The CDR3 DNA follows: TGTGCCAGCAGTTTTCTCGGGGGCCAAGAAGCTTTCTTT. This gives the protein CASSFLGGQEAFF.

This clonotype was observed many times. This sequence joins TRBV24-1 and TRBJ2-3; D remains ambiguous. Germline V lookup: CDR1 KGHDR, CDR2 SFDVKD. Between the trimmed V and J ends, which lost 1 base and 4 bases, there was a span of 5 bases. CDR3 size: 13 residues. CDR3 sequence reads: CATSDFGSDTQYF. In DNA, the CDR3 is TGTGCCACCAGTGATTTCGGTTCAGATACGCAGTATTTT.